This T cell receptor (beta chain) was retrieved from a study of blood T cell repertoires in COVID-19. Germline loops: CDR1 SGHNT, CDR2 YENEEA. With V trimmed by 5 bases and J by 4 bases, 9 bases remained unmatched. The CDR3 contains 15 residues. How the authors handled the data: Reference gene primer amplification in the assay estimated nucleated cell counts. The protocol was immunoSEQ multiplex PCR, while the TCRdb copy is restricted to in-frame clones and leaves out a portion. For V, J and clone size, that table is used; D and trimming come from the DNA. This table holds approximately 90,000 clones, about nine tenths found once.

The sample comprised peripheral blood. This sequence originates from a man between 60 and 75 years old with COVID-19, enrolled during active disease. The rearrangement joins TRBV11-3 to TRBJ2-5, with 8 positions matching TRBD2. CDR3 amino acids: CASSPRSGGRETQYF. For the CDR3, the DNA is TGTGCCAGCAGCCCAAGATCGGGGGGGAGAGAGACCCAGTACTTC.